These 15 T cell receptor beta chains originate from one sample sequenced in a study of T cell repertoires in cytomegalovirus infection. These TCRs' antigens remain unknown. Each CDR3 protein is one row after TCRdb ran MiXCR on the reads. This sample yields about 920,000 distinct CDR3 sequences, of which approximately 33% are seen a single time; around 15% belongs to the top ten. Sequencing used cultured CD8+ T cells from PBMCs, obtained from culture after CMV antigen stimulation. Receptor source: a human donor in good health (CMV status not recorded). Some clones in this sample may be carry-over from other donors' samples.

The table lists this clonotype with a few counts. The genes are TRBV10-3 and TRBJ2-1; D perhaps matches TRBD1 (6 bases). Germline V lookup: CDR1 ENHRY, CDR2 SYGVKD. The CDR3 has 14 amino acids. Trimming pared 10 bases from V and 4 bases from J, leaving 17 bases between. CDR3 in DNA: TGTGCCACCGGGGACACTGAGCTTTACAATGAGCAGTTCTTC. Its protein is CATGDTELYNEQFF.

The chain links TRBV29-1 to TRBJ2-7; D remains unclear. Trimming left V 6 bases short and J 3 bases short, with 12 bases between. The CDR3 has 12 residues. Germline lookup yields CDR1 SQVTM and CDR2 ANQGSEA. CDR3 in DNA: TGCAGCGTAGTGGATTCGGGCTACGAGCAGTACTTC. Encoded protein: CSVVDSGYEQYF.

This clonotype was observed at least ten times. The V call is TRBV7-8, the J call TRBJ1-4; no firm D call. Trimming cost V 5 bases and J 0 bases, with 10 bases left between them. Per the germline V gene, CDR1 is SGHVS and CDR2 is FQNEAQ. The CDR3 contains 15 residues. The CDR3 protein is CASSRLLATNEKLFF. CDR3 coding DNA: TGTGCCAGCAGCCGACTCCTTGCAACTAATGAAAAACTGTTTTTT.

This clonotype was observed at least ten times. The gene calls are TRBV7-3 and TRBJ2-5; 9 bases fit TRBD1. The CDR3 is made up of 16 amino acids. Germline trimming cut 5 bases from V and 5 bases from J; bases unmatched to any gene: 12. Germline CDR1 is SGHTA and CDR2 is FQGTGA. CDR3 loop: CASSRWPDRGGETQYF. CDR3 nucleotides: TGTGCCAGCAGCCGATGGCCCGACAGGGGGGGTGAGACCCAGTACTTC.

The chain combines TRBV9 with TRBJ2-1; 8 bases match TRBD1. The germline V gene encodes CDR1 SGDLS and CDR2 YYNGEE. The CDR3 is made up of 15 amino acids. The V segment lost 3 bases and the J segment 2 bases; nucleotides outside the gene matches: 4. The CDR3 loop reads CASSGQGNTYNEQFF. CDR3 coding DNA: TGTGCCAGCAGCGGACAGGGGAACACCTACAATGAGCAGTTCTTC. Based on the CDR3 plus reference TRBV9 and TRBJ2-1, the full variable domain is DSGVTQTPKHLITATGQRVTLRCSPRSGDLSVYWYQQSLDQGLQFLIQYYNGEERAKGNILERFSAQQFPDLHSELNLSSLELGDSALYFCASSGQGNTYNEQFFGPGTRLTVL.

The V and J genes are TRBV12-3 or TRBV12-4 and TRBJ2-5; TRBD1 agrees at 7 bases. The CDR3 has 15 residues. Trimming at V came to 5 bases and at J to 0 bases, leaving 6 bases not matched to a gene. CDR3 residues: CASSGGQINQETQYF. CDR3 nucleotide sequence: TGTGCCAGCAGTGGGGGACAGATAAACCAAGAGACCCAGTACTTC.

V usage is TRBV9 and J usage is TRBJ2-1; a weak D match, TRBD2 (7 bases). Germline V gene data show CDR1 as SGDLS and CDR2 as YYNGEE. The length of the CDR3 is 15 residues. Trimming left V 3 bases short and J 7 bases short, with 17 bases between. CDR3 region: CASSARGGPANEQFF. CDR3 sequence (DNA): TGTGCCAGCAGCGCTAGGGGGGGGCCAGCGAATGAGCAGTTCTTC. The full variable domain, in which reference TRBV9 and TRBJ2-1 provide the parts outside the CDR3, is DSGVTQTPKHLITATGQRVTLRCSPRSGDLSVYWYQQSLDQGLQFLIQYYNGEERAKGNILERFSAQQFPDLHSELNLSSLELGDSALYFCASSARGGPANEQFFGPGTRLTVL.

Notes on this clonotype: A much larger clone lies a single base off, so this may be a read error. V usage is TRBV7-8 and J usage is TRBJ2-5; 12 bases map to TRBD2. This CDR3 contains 17 residues. V dropped 4 bases and J dropped 7; count of bases not matched to a gene: 13. In germline, CDR1 is SGHVS, CDR2 FQNEAQ. CDR3 in DNA: TGTGCCAGCAGCTGGCTTCTAGCGGGGGGGCTGGGGGGGACCCAGTACTTC. Protein: CASSWLLAGGLGGTQYF.

For this clonotype: A much larger clone sits a single nucleotide away, making a read error possible. V usage is TRBV12-3 or TRBV12-4 and J usage is TRBJ1-1, with unresolved D. Trimming took off 5 bases at V and 5 bases at J, with 12 bases between the two ends. This CDR3 contains 13 residues. This chain's CDR3 is CASSLHGETEAFF. The CDR3 nucleotides are TGTGCCAGCAGTCTCCATGGGGAAACTGAAGCTTTCTTT.

V is TRBV27 and J is TRBJ2-7, with 8 bases that match TRBD1. Trimming cost V 9 bases and J 4 bases; bases outside gene matches: 11. CDR1 is MNHEY and CDR2 is SMNVEV in the germline V gene (reference sequence). The length of the CDR3 is 14 residues. CDR3 DNA sequence: TGTGCCAGACCCGGGACAGGAAAATTTTACGAGCAGTACGTC. It specifies CARPGTGKFYEQYV.

The chain is built from TRBV12-3 or TRBV12-4 and TRBJ2-1; D unclear. The CDR3 contains 14 residues. V lost 8 bases, J lost 3 bases, and 14 bases lay in between. This chain's CDR3 is CASAPSQRYNEQFF. CDR3 DNA sequence: TGTGCCAGCGCCCCATCACAGCGCTACAATGAGCAGTTCTTC.

The V and J genes are TRBV9 and TRBJ2-7; the match to TRBD2 covers 10 bases. V lost 0 bases and J lost 6; bases outside the gene matches: 6. CDR1 SGDLS and CDR2 YYNGEE come from the germline V gene. The length of the CDR3 is 15 residues. CDR3 in amino acids: CASSVAPLAGFEQYF. The CDR3 bases are TGTGCCAGCAGCGTAGCCCCACTAGCGGGGTTCGAGCAGTACTTC.

In this sample, this clonotype turned up a few times. The genes are TRBV6-5 and TRBJ2-1; no firm D call. Germline values: CDR1 MNHEY, CDR2 SVGAGI. CDR3 length: 12 residues. V dropped 2 bases and J dropped 10 bases, with 9 bases sitting between them. This CDR3 is CASSYLGREQFF. The CDR3 coding sequence is TGTGCCAGCAGTTACCTCGGCCGAGAGCAGTTCTTC.

The chain links TRBV10-3 to TRBJ2-2; 9 bases fit TRBD1. Germline loops: CDR1 ENHRY, CDR2 SYGVKD. After removal of 8 bases from V and 3 bases from J, the junction contained 7 bases not matched to a gene. This CDR3 region has 15 residues. CDR3 protein: CAILVGQGDTGELFF. In DNA form, the CDR3 reads TGTGCCATCCTAGTGGGACAGGGCGACACCGGGGAGCTGTTTTTT.

The rearrangement uses TRBV6-2 or TRBV6-3 and TRBJ1-2, with D hard to call. The germline V gene encodes CDR1 MNHEY and CDR2 SVGEGT. This CDR3 spans 13 amino acids. V lost 0 bases and J lost 7, with 9 bases in between. The CDR3 region is CASSYSREIGYTF. DNA of the CDR3: TGTGCCAGCAGTTACTCCCGGGAGATTGGCTACACCTTC.